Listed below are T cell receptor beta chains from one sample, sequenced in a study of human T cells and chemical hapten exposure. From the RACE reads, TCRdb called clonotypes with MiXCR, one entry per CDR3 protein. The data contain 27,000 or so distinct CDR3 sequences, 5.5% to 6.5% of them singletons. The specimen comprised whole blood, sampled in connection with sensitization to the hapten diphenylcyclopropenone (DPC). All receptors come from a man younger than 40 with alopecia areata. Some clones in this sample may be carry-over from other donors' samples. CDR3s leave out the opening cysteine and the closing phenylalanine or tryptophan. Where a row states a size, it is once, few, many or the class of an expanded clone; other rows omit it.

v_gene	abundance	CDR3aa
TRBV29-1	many	SVLASGEYNEQF
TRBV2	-	ASSSSGVYEQY
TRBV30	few	AWSVSRTSDLDTQY
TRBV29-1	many	SVRQRVPGNTIY
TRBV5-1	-	ASSLAGGSYNEQL
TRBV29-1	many	SVDNPASGANVLT
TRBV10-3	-	AISGDRVRYNEQF
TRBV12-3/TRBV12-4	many	ASRKSAPLRDYNHNEQF
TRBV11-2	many	ASSSGESYNEQF
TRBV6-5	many	ASSSGGQGYNEQF
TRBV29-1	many	SVEDPSYEQY
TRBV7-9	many	ASSPGQAIGTIY
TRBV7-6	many	ASSGSTGLSGNTIY
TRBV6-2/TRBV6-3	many	ASGTYSDRGDVQPQH
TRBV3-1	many	ASSQNSGGAANTQY
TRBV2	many	ASSPHSGRAYGGELF
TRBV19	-	ASTSGPYTEAF
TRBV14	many	ASSPRGDEQF
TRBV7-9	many	ASSLREWQH
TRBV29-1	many	SVGLGRMAYGYT
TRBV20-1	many	SATKGTSISYNEQF
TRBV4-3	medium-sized	ASSPRGANYGYT
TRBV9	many	ASSFSGTGARQETQY
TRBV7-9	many	ASSLGTAEAF
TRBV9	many	ASSVGPGNQPQH
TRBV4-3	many	ASSLHPSGPYEQY
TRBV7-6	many	ASSSLGQSNTDTQY
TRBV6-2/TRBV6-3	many	ASSYRPPKTGNTEAF
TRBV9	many	ASSARDRGPHNEQF
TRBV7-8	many	ASSLGGINTEAF
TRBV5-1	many	ASSRDGGGDYGYT
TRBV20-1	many	SARQPNQPQH
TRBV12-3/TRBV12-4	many	ASRPLRLTGEGTDTQY
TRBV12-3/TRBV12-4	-	ASSLASLTGELF
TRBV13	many	ASSPGRYEQF
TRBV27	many	ASRFGPANTEAF
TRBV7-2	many	ASSTPGQITGELF
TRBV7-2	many	ASSSRTSGKVDTQY
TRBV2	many	ASKGGGTGGVEAF
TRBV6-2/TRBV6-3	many	ASNDRRDYGYT
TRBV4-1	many	ASSSDRTNYGYT
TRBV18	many	ASSPPSERYEQY
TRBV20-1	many	SAHPGQGASMNTEAF
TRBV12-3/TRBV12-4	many	ASSFVDNQETQY
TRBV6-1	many	ASSDIWTGNEQF
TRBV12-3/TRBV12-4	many	ASTMTSGGASYNEQF
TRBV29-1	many	SVAGQPYEQY
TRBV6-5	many	ASRPWTSRHQETQY
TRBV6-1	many	ASSETDNYGYT
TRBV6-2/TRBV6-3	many	ASHGGWNTEAF
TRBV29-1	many	SVEGGQGYYGYT
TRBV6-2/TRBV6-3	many	ASSYPPNNEQF
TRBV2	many	ASSPTTSPPDTQY
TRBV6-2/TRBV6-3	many	ASSYWQGPAF
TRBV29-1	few	SVVSGMADTQY
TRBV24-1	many	ATSIPASGGATQY
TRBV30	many	ALRTSAETQY
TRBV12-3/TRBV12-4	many	ASSHRDRGLYEQY